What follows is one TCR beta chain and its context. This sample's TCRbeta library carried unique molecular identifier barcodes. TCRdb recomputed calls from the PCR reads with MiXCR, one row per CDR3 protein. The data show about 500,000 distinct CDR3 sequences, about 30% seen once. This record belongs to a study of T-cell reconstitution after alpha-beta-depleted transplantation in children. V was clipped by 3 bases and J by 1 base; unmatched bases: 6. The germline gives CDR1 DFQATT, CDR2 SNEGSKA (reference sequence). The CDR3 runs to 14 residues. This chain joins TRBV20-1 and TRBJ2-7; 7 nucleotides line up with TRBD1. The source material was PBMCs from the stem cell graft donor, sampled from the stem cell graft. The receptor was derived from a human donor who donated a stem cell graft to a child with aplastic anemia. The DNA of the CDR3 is TGCAGTGCTAGGTCGCGGACAGGTTCCTACGAGCAGTACTTC. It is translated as CSARSRTGSYEQYF.